Included here is one TCR beta chain sequence, with context. Its matching antigen is unknown. Trimming took 0 bases from V and 0 from J; bases not matched to a gene: 11. The length of the CDR3 is 19 residues. CDR1 is SGHDN and CDR2 is FVKESK in the germline V gene. Molecular barcoding with unique molecular identifiers was used for the TCRbeta library. TCRdb analysed the PCR reads with MiXCR anew, one entry per CDR3 protein. This sample yields 250,000 to 300,000 distinct CDR3 sequences, of which roughly 7.8% are seen a single time; about 9.1% belongs to the top ten. These data belong to a study of T-cell reconstitution after alpha-beta-depleted transplantation in children. Findings and caveats of the study: Reported findings indicate that, about two months after transplant, alpha-beta T cells came from several hundred expanded clones, which were derived from non-depleted graft cells. Hyperexpanded clones declined; after one year, newly produced T cells mostly supplied diversity.

The chain recombines TRBV14 with TRBJ2-4; 7 nucleotides agree with TRBD1. The receptor comes from a female patient under 10 years old who had a stem cell transplant for Fanconi anemia, so the T cells may come from the graft donor. The sequencing here drew on peripheral blood, taken 360 days after TCRalphabeta/CD19-depleted stem cell transplant. DNA of the CDR3: TGTGCCAGCAGCCAAGATCGGTCTCCGGGACAGCTAGCCAAAAACATTCAGTACTTC. Protein sequence: CASSQDRSPGQLAKNIQYF.